These 2 T cell receptor beta chains were sequenced from one sample in a study of blood T cells in healthy people across ages. It was with a sample-barcoded 5' primer and a J-beta primer mix that a second PCR of about 6 to 12 cycles was run. TCRdb reprocessed the 5' RACE reads via MiXCR and lists one record per CDR3 protein. The sample contains approximately 800,000 distinct CDR3 sequences, approximately 55% of which appear only once. Sample: blood. Receptors were obtained from a man at least 80 years old in good health.

The V call is TRBV5-1, the J call TRBJ2-1, with 13 bases identical to TRBD2. The CDR3 is made up of 16 amino acids. V was pared by 3 bases and J by 6 bases, with 6 bases of the junction left unmatched. Germline V CDR1 and CDR2: SGHRS, YFSETQ. CDR3 in DNA: TGCGCCAGCAGCTGGACCGGGACTAGCGGGATCAATGAGCAGTTCTTC. Translated, it gives CASSWTGTSGINEQFF.

In its sample, this clonotype was seen a few times. One junction end does not reproduce the germline sequence, and a read error may be involved. V gene TRBV13 combines with J gene TRBJ2-1, with D possibly matching TRBD1 (5 bases). Germline-derived CDR1 and CDR2 are PRHDT and FYEKMQ (reference sequence). The CDR3 runs 16 residues. CDR3: CASILSLSDINNEQFF. CDR3 nucleotide sequence: TGTGCCAGCATCTTATCCCTCTCGGACATAAACAATGAGCAGTTCTTC.